Shown below are 19 T cell receptor beta chains from a single sample sequenced in a study of T cells after yellow fever vaccination. Using its own MiXCR run on the 5' RACE reads, TCRdb lists one record per CDR3 protein. Here the sample spans about 400,000 distinct CDR3 sequences, under 14% being singletons. The sample here was PBMCs, taken on the day of the first yellow fever vaccination. The source of these receptors is a man aged 18 to 35 who received the YFV17D yellow fever vaccine.

The chain combines TRBV29-1 with TRBJ2-1, with 7 nucleotides matching TRBD2. Trimming cost V 4 bases and J 8 bases; bases outside gene matches: 8. The germline V gene has CDR1 SQVTM and CDR2 ANQGSEA. The CDR3 consists of 13 residues. In DNA form, the CDR3 reads TGCAGCGTTGGGGAGGGGCTAGGCGATGAGCAGTTCTTC. Translated: CSVGEGLGDEQFF.

This clonotype was found a few times. The J gene is TRBJ2-3, the V gene TRBV6-1; TRBD2 agrees at 10 bases. The CDR3 runs 15 residues. Germline V gives CDR1 MNHNS, CDR2 SASEGT. V was pared by 1 base and J by 5 bases, with 3 bases of the junction left unmatched. CDR3 DNA: TGTGCCAGCAGTGAAGGGCTAGCGGGGGTAGATACGCAGTATTTT. As protein: CASSEGLAGVDTQYF.

In this sample, this clonotype turned up a few times. This sequence joins TRBV3-1 and TRBJ2-1; 10 bases fit TRBD2. After removal of 7 bases from V and 12 bases from J, the junction contained 15 bases not matched to a gene. Germline V gene data show CDR1 as LGHDT and CDR2 as YNNKEL (reference sequence). This CDR3 comprises 15 residues. In nucleotides, the CDR3 is TGTGCCAGCACCTTCGGACTAGCGGACCCACGTGGGCAGTTCTTC. This encodes CASTFGLADPRGQFF.

V gene TRBV7-9 combines with J gene TRBJ1-5, with 8 bases lining up with TRBD1. Per germline, CDR1 SEHNR and CDR2 FQNEAQ (reference sequence). The length of the CDR3 is 17 residues. The ends lost 4 bases at V and 0 bases at J; junction bases unmatched: 8. CDR3 nucleotide sequence: TGTGCCAGCAGCTCATTGACAGGGGACTATAGCAATCAGCCCCAGCATTTT. This gives the protein CASSSLTGDYSNQPQHF.

This clonotype was observed at least ten times. The DNA of the CDR3 is TGTGCCAGCAGCTCAGCCGGGGATCCCGAGCAGTACTTC. Translated, it gives CASSSAGDPEQYF. The rearrangement uses TRBV7-9 and TRBJ2-7; perhaps TRBD2 as D (5 bases). The V end was cut by 4 bases, the J end by 6 bases, with 13 bases between. Looked up from germline, CDR1 is SEHNR and CDR2 is FQNEAQ (reference sequence). The CDR3 sequence is 13 residues long. The variable domain in full, with the rest retrieved from reference TRBV7-9 and TRBJ2-7, is DTGVSQNPRHKITKRGQNVTFRCDPISEHNRLYWYRQTLGQGPEFLTYFQNEAQLEKSRLLSDRFSAERPKGSFSTLEIQRTEQGDSAMYLCASSSAGDPEQYFGPGTRLTVT.

On this clonotype: A much larger clone lies a single base off, so this may be a read error. This chain joins TRBV5-1 and TRBJ1-5; 8 positions match TRBD1. The CDR3 has 14 residues. The trim removed 2 bases at V and 12 bases at J, leaving 10 bases unmatched. Germline values: CDR1 SGHRS, CDR2 YFSETQ. The CDR3 sequence is CASSFGAGGDGQHF. In DNA, the CDR3 is TGCGCCAGCAGCTTTGGGGCAGGGGGCGATGGCCAGCATTTT.

This chain uses TRBV9 with TRBJ2-2; unclear D gene. The CDR3 totals 14 residues. V was clipped by 0 bases and J by 0 bases, with 3 bases between them. CDR1 and CDR2 from the germline V gene are SGDLS and YYNGEE. The CDR3 bases are TGTGCCAGCAGCGTAGGGACGAACACCGGGGAGCTGTTTTTT. As protein: CASSVGTNTGELFF.

This clonotype was recorded a few times. CDR3 protein: CASSLKASGGKDTQYF. CDR3 nucleotides: TGTGCCAGCAGCTTAAAGGCTAGCGGGGGCAAAGATACGCAGTATTTT. J is TRBJ2-3 and V is TRBV7-2; 10 bases match TRBD2. V was clipped by 2 bases and J by 5 bases; unmatched bases: 7. CDR3 length equals 16 residues. Germline lookup yields CDR1 SGHTA and CDR2 FQGNSA.

This CDR3 reads CASSLQVGGLQPQHF. Written as DNA, the CDR3 is TGTGCCAGCAGCTTACAAGTCGGGGGGCTCCAGCCCCAGCATTTT. The V call is TRBV7-2, the J call TRBJ1-5, with a tentative D call TRBD1 (6 bases). In germline, CDR1 is SGHTA, CDR2 FQGNSA. V was pared by 2 bases and J by 7 bases, with 15 bases between. There are 15 residues in the CDR3.

The chain carries TRBV27 and TRBJ1-5; a weak D match, TRBD1 (5 bases). This CDR3 is built from 17 residues. With 6 bases removed from V and 6 bases from J, the gap between germline ends came to 24 bases. Germline CDR1 is MNHEY and CDR2 is SMNVEV (reference sequence). The chain's CDR3 is CASSPTFDSLVFQPQHF. Written as DNA, the CDR3 is TGTGCCAGCAGCCCCACCTTTGACAGTCTGGTTTTTCAGCCCCAGCATTTT.

This chain connects TRBV4-3 to TRBJ2-3; 8 positions agree with TRBD2. This CDR3 contains 16 residues. CDR1 and CDR2 from the germline V gene are LGHNA and YSLEER. Losses at the gene ends were 1 base for V and 4 bases for J; bases not matched to a gene: 7. This chain's CDR3 is CASSQAPGGAADTQYF. The CDR3 coding sequence is TGCGCCAGCAGCCAAGCTCCCGGGGGGGCCGCAGATACGCAGTATTTT.

This chain links TRBV28 with TRBJ2-5; the D is unclear. The CDR3 covers 13 residues. V was cut by 6 bases and J by 7 bases, with 15 bases left in between. Germline V lookup: CDR1 MDHEN, CDR2 SYDVKM. CDR3 in amino acids: CASSSILRGTQYF. The CDR3, as DNA: TGTGCCAGCAGCTCTATCCTCCGCGGGACCCAGTACTTC. The entire variable domain, with the rest obtained from reference TRBV28 and TRBJ2-5, is as follows: DVKVTQSSRYLVKRTGEKVFLECVQDMDHENMFWYRQDPGLGLRLIYFSYDVKMKEKGDIPEGYSVSREKKERFSLILESASTNQTSMYLCASSSILRGTQYFGPGTRLLVL.

The V gene is TRBV30, the J gene TRBJ2-3, with 11 bases aligning to TRBD1. CDR1 GTSNPN and CDR2 SVGIG come from the germline V gene (reference sequence). V was pared by 6 bases and J by 6 bases, with 17 bases of the junction left unmatched. The length of the CDR3 is 17 residues. The CDR3 reads CACSQHLGTGGADTQYF. The DNA of the CDR3 is TGTGCCTGCAGCCAGCACCTCGGGACAGGGGGAGCCGATACGCAGTATTTT.

The chain employs TRBV5-6 and TRBJ2-3; tentatively, D is TRBD1 (5 bases). Germline CDR1 is SGHDT and CDR2 is YYEEEE. The CDR3 consists of 15 residues. Trimming left V 3 bases short and J 3 bases short, with 14 bases between. The CDR3 DNA reads as TGTGCCAGCAGCTGGGGCGAGATAGGGACAGATACGCAGTATTTT. This encodes CASSWGEIGTDTQYF.

This clonotype was seen a few times. V usage is TRBV7-9 and J usage is TRBJ2-7; D possibly corresponds to TRBD2 (5 bases). The germline V gene has CDR1 SEHNR and CDR2 FQNEAQ (reference sequence). V lost 5 bases and J 4 bases, leaving 18 bases between the germline ends. The CDR3 extends over 15 amino acids. The chain's CDR3 is CASSLLGGPTYEQYF. The CDR3 DNA reads TGTGCCAGCAGCCTTTTAGGAGGTCCCACTTACGAGCAGTACTTC. The full variable domain, with the rest looked up from reference TRBV7-9 and TRBJ2-7, is DTGVSQNPRHKITKRGQNVTFRCDPISEHNRLYWYRQTLGQGPEFLTYFQNEAQLEKSRLLSDRFSAERPKGSFSTLEIQRTEQGDSAMYLCASSLLGGPTYEQYFGPGTRLTVT.

This clonotype was counted a few times. The V gene is TRBV9, the J gene TRBJ2-1; TRBD1 is a possible D gene (5 bases). V was clipped by 0 bases and J by 1 base, with 8 bases between them. The CDR3 is made up of 15 amino acids. The germline CDR1 and CDR2 sequences are SGDLS and YYNGEE. CDR3 sequence (DNA): TGTGCCAGCAGCGTAGATAGGGGATCCTACAATGAGCAGTTCTTC. This translates into CASSVDRGSYNEQFF.

This clonotype was recorded a few times. J is TRBJ1-3 and V is TRBV2; D gene unclear. CDR1 and CDR2 (germline): SNHLY, FYNNEI. This CDR3 has 12 residues. Trimming cost V 4 bases and J 4 bases, with 5 bases left between them. The CDR3 DNA reads TGTGCCAGCAGTGGCGAAGGAAACACCATATATTTT. It specifies CASSGEGNTIYF.

This clonotype was counted between two and nine times. The chain uses TRBV7-2 and TRBJ1-1; tentatively, D is TRBD1 (6 bases). Germline lookup yields CDR1 SGHTA and CDR2 FQGNSA. The CDR3 contains 15 residues. The V gene lost 4 bases and the J gene lost 4 bases, with 16 bases spanning the gap. The CDR3 region has the DNA TGTGCCAGCAGCTACTATAGGCAGGGGCTCACTGAAGCTTTCTTT. Protein sequence: CASSYYRQGLTEAFF.

This clonotype was picked up many times. V gene TRBV9 combines with J gene TRBJ2-3; D is ambiguous. Trimming removed 3 bases at V and 3 bases at J, with 17 bases between. Looked up from germline, CDR1 is SGDLS and CDR2 is YYNGEE. CDR3 length: 16 amino acids. CDR3 region: CASSEAIGARTDTQYF. The DNA for the CDR3 is TGTGCCAGCAGCGAGGCGATAGGAGCGAGAACAGATACGCAGTATTTT.